This TCR beta chain was retrieved from a study of blood T cell repertoires in COVID-19. About the research overall: Nucleic acid was either cDNA or gDNA, and it came from T cells, B-cell-depleted T cells, or PBMCs.

This CDR3 has 18 residues. The germline CDR1 and CDR2 sequences are SGHNT and YYREEE (reference sequence). V dropped 6 bases and J dropped 1 base, with 20 bases sitting between them. In the authors' methods: Reference gene primer amplification in the assay estimated nucleated cell counts. Measured with immunoSEQ multiplex PCR; TCRdb has only the in-frame clones, and not every one. From that table come the V and J calls and clone size; the DNA was used to work out D and trimming. The sample carries 200,000 to 250,000 clones, 90% recorded once. Before they entered the study, exposed participants had met a COVID-19 case within 2 weeks.

The TCR originated in a man aged 25 to 45 who had been exposed to COVID-19. The rearrangement links TRBV5-4 to TRBJ2-6, with a weak D call TRBD2 (7 bases). The sequencing input was PBMCs or T cells enriched from blood (not recorded which). The CDR3 coding sequence is TGTGCCAGCATCACCTCTGGGGGGGCAGGTTCTGGGGCCAACGTCCTGACTTTC. Its protein is CASITSGGAGSGANVLTF.